The next 3 T cell receptor beta chains were all read from a single sample in a study of blood T cell repertoires in COVID-19. Repertoires were generated with immunoSEQ multiplex PCR, while TCRdb's copy carries only in-frame clones and drops some. The sample has some 89,000 clones; roughly three quarters are singletons. Sequenced: peripheral blood. Every receptor here comes from a man between 65 and 85 years old with acute or convalescent COVID-19.

The V and J genes are TRBV6-5 and TRBJ1-6, with no clear D. The CDR3 sequence is 16 residues long. Trimming left V 2 bases short and J 7 bases short, with 15 bases between. Germline V gives CDR1 MNHEY, CDR2 SVGAGI. CDR3 in amino acids: CASSYARAHGNSPLHF. The CDR3 DNA is TGTGCCAGCAGTTACGCCCGAGCGCACGGAAATTCACCCCTCCACTTT.

This CDR3 reads CASSREGQGYNEQFF. CDR3 bases: TGTGCCAGCAGCCGGGAGGGACAGGGATACAATGAGCAGTTCTTC. The chain has TRBV5-4 and TRBJ2-1; D is perhaps TRBD1 (9 bases). Trimming took off 4 bases at V and 4 bases at J, with 15 bases between the two ends. The CDR3 runs 15 residues. CDR1 and CDR2 (germline): SGHNT, YYREEE (reference sequence).

The chain combines TRBV30 with TRBJ1-2; 9 bases agree with TRBD1. Germline V gene sequence: CDR1 GTSNPN, CDR2 SVGIG (reference sequence). V was clipped by 3 bases and J by 7 bases; unmatched bases: 6. The CDR3 has 13 amino acids. The chain's CDR3 is CAWRVDRGSGYTF. The CDR3, as DNA: TGTGCCTGGAGAGTTGACAGGGGGAGTGGCTACACCTTC.